This passage covers 2 T cell receptor beta chains from one sample sequenced in a study of OX40 agonist ivuxolimab in advanced cancers. TCRdb's copy holds only in-frame clones and misses some; the assay was immunoSEQ multiplex PCR. The sample lists 71,000 or so clones; 80% to 95% were seen once. The sequences come from CD4+ or CD8+ T cells sorted from blood, collected in a trial of the OX40 agonist ivuxolimab. Every receptor here comes from an adult with an advanced solid tumor such as melanoma, head and neck, liver or kidney cancer.

J is TRBJ2-6 and V is TRBV5-1; 10 bases are shared with TRBD1. V lost 2 bases and J lost 3; bases outside the gene matches: 8. In germline, CDR1 is SGHRS, CDR2 YFSETQ. This CDR3 region has 18 residues. The CDR3 coding sequence is TGCGCCAGCAGCTTAGGACAGGGGGTTCTGAGTGGGGCCAACGTCCTGACTTTC. It codes for CASSLGQGVLSGANVLTF.

The chain couples TRBV28 to TRBJ1-4; TRBD1 might be the D (5 bases). Germline lookup yields CDR1 MDHEN and CDR2 SYDVKM. V shed 5 bases and J shed 0 bases, with 22 bases lying between them. The length of the CDR3 is 19 residues. CDR3 sequence reads: CASSPFRGVATATNEKLFF. For the CDR3, the DNA is TGTGCCAGCAGTCCCTTTCGAGGGGTAGCCACTGCAACTAATGAAAAACTGTTTTTT.